A single TCR beta chain is shown here with its context. Trimming shortened V by 6 bases and J by 2 bases, and 11 bases separated the two germline ends. CDR3 size: 14 residues. Germline V lookup: CDR1 MNHEY, CDR2 SVGAGI. This record belongs to a study of blood T cell repertoires in COVID-19. Overall study: Sample material is recorded as cDNA or gDNA derived from T cells, B-cell-depleted T cells, or PBMCs.

Original processing methods: The authors estimated nucleated cell counts from reference gene primer amplification. Generated by immunoSEQ multiplex PCR, the TCRdb table keeps only in-frame clones and is missing some. V, J and clone size were drawn from that table, and D and trimming were deduced from the DNA. Here the sample spans about 99,000 clones, about 80% being singletons. Sample: peripheral blood. This chain uses TRBV6-5 with TRBJ1-5; D may be TRBD1 (6 bases). The clonotype was recovered from a woman aged 80 or over with active or convalescent COVID-19. The CDR3 sequence is CASRQGLGNQPQHF. The CDR3 DNA sequence: TGTGCCAGCAGACAGGGATTAGGCAATCAGCCCCAGCATTTT.